This T cell receptor beta chain came from a study of blood T cell repertoires in COVID-19. Turning to the study itself: PBMCs, B-cell-depleted T cells, or T cells were the source of the cDNA or gDNA that made up the material.

In the authors' methods: Nucleated cell counts were estimated from reference gene primer amplification. Sequencing used immunoSEQ multiplex PCR; TCRdb keeps in-frame clones, though not all of them. The V and J calls and clone size were taken over from that table, and D and trimming were inferred from the DNA. This table has about 330,000 clones, 70% to 90% appearing once. Deletions cut 4 bases from V and 11 bases from J, with 21 bases between. Germline loops: CDR1 SGHRS, CDR2 YFSETQ. CDR3 length: 15 residues. Participant ages covered about 18 to 100 years across around 22 US areas. This sequence originates from a woman in her 30s who had recovered from COVID-19. Source material: PBMCs or T cells enriched from blood (not recorded which). V is TRBV5-1 and J is TRBJ1-4, with TRBD1 as a possible D gene (5 bases). The CDR3 DNA sequence: TGCGCCAGCAGCGCAAACCGGGCCCAGGGTGCGAAACTGTTTTTT. Encoded protein: CASSANRAQGAKLFF.